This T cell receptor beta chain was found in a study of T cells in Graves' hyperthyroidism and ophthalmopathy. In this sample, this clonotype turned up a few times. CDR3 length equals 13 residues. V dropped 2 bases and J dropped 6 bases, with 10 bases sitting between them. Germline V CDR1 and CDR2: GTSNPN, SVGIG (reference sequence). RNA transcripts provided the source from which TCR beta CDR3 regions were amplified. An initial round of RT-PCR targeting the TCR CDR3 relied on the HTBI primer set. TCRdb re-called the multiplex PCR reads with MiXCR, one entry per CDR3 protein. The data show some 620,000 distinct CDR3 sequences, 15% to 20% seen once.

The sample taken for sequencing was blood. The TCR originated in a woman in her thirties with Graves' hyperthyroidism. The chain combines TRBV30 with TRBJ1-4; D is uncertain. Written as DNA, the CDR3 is TGTGCCTGGAGTCGGGTACCACATGAAAAACTGTTTTTT. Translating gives CAWSRVPHEKLFF.